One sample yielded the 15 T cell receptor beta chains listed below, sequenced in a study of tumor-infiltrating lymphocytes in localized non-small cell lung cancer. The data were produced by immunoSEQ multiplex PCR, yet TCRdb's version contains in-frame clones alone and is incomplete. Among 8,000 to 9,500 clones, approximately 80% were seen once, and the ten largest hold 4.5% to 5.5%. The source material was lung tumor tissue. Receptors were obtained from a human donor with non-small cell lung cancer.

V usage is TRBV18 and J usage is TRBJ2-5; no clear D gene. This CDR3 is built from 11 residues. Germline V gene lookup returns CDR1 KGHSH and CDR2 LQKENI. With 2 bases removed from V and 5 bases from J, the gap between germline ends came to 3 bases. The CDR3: CASSPEETQYF. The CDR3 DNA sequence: TGTGCCAGCTCACCAGAGGAGACCCAGTACTTC.

The CDR3 DNA sequence: TGTGCCAGCAGTGAATTCACGGGTTATGGCTACACCTTC. It is translated as CASSEFTGYGYTF. This chain connects TRBV6-1 to TRBJ1-2; D remains unclear. The CDR3 length is 13 residues. From germline, CDR1 is MNHNS and CDR2 SASEGT. The V gene lost 2 bases and the J gene lost 5 bases, with 9 bases spanning the gap.

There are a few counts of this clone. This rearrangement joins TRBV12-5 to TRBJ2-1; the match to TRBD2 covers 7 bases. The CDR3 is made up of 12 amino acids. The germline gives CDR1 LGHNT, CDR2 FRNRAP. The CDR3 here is CAVGGVGNEQFF. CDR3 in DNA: TGTGCGGTGGGAGGGGTGGGCAATGAGCAGTTCTTC.

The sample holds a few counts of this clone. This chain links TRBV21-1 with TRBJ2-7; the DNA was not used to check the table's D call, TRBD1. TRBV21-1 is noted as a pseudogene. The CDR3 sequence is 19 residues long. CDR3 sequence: CASCTPSSKRGRGPYEQYF. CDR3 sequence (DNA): TGTGCCAGCTGCACACCTAGCAGCAAAAGGGGCAGGGGCCCCTACGAGCAGTACTTC.

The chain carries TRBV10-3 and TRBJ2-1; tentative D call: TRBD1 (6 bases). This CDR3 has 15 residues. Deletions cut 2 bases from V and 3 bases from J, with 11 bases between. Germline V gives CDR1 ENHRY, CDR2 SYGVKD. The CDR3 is CAISEGTPYYNEQFF. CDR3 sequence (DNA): TGTGCCATCAGTGAGGGGACACCGTACTACAATGAGCAGTTCTTC.

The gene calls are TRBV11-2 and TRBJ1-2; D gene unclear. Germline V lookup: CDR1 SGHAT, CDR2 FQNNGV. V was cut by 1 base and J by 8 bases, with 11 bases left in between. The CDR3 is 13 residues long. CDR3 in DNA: TGTGCCAGCAGCTTAGGGGGAGCCCTCGGCTACACCTTC. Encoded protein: CASSLGGALGYTF.

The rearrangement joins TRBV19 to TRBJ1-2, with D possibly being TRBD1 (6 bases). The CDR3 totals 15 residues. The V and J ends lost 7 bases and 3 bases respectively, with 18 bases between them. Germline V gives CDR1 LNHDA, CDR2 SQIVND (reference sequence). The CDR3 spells CASTPTGFTDYGYTF. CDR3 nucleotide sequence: TGTGCCAGTACCCCCACAGGGTTTACTGACTATGGCTACACCTTC.

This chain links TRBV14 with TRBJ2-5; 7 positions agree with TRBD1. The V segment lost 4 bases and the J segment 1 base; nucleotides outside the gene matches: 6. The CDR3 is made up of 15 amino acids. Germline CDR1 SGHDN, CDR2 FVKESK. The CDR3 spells CASSLVQGSQETQYF. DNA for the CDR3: TGTGCCAGCAGCCTCGTACAGGGGTCCCAAGAGACCCAGTACTTC.

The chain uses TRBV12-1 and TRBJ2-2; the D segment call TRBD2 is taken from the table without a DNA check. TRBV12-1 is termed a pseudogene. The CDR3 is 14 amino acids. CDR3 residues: CASSRDWSTPELFF. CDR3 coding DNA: TGTGCCAGCAGTCGGGATTGGAGCACTCCGGAGCTGTTTTTT.

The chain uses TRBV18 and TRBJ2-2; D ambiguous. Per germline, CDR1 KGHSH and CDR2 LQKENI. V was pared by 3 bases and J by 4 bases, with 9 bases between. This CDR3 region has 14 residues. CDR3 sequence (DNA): TGTGCCAGCTCACCGGGCTCCTTCACCGGGGAGCTGTTTTTT. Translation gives CASSPGSFTGELFF.

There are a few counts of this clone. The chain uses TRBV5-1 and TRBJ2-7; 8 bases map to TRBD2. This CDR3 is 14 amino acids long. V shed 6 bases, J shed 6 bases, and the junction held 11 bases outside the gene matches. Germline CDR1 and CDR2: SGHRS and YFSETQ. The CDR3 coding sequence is TGCGCCAGCAAACGGGAGGGGGGGTTTGGCGAGCAGTACTTC. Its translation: CASKREGGFGEQYF.

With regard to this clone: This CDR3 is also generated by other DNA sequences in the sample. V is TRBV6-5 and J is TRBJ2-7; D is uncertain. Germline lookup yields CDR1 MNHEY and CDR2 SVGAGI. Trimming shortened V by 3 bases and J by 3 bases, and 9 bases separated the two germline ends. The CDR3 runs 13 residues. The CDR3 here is CASSYSYSYEQYF. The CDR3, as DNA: TGTGCCAGCAGTTATTCGTACAGCTACGAGCAGTACTTC.

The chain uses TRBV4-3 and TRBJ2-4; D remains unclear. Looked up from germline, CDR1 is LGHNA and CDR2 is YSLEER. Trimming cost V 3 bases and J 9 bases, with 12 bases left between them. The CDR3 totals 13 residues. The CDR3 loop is CASSQVFQSIQYF. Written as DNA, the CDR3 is TGCGCCAGCAGCCAGGTCTTCCAGAGCATTCAGTACTTC.

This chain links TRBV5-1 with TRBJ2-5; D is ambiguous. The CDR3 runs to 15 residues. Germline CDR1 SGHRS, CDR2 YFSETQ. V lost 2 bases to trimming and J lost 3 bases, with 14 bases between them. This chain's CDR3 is CASSLGRSTKETQYF. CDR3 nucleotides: TGCGCCAGCAGCTTAGGACGATCGACAAAAGAGACCCAGTACTTC.

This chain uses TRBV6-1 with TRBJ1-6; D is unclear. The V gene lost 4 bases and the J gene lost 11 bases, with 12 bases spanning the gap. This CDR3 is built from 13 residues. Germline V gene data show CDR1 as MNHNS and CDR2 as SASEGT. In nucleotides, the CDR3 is TGTGCCAGCAGTGTTGACAAAAACACACCCCTCCACTTT. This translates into CASSVDKNTPLHF.